This T cell receptor beta chain was obtained from a study of blood T cell repertoires in COVID-19. Per germline, CDR1 SGHRS and CDR2 YFSETQ. The junction had 6 bases not matched to a gene; V was cut back by 5 bases and J by 0 bases. The CDR3 is 17 residues long. The protocol was immunoSEQ multiplex PCR, while the TCRdb copy is restricted to in-frame clones and leaves out a portion. The data hold 150,000 to 200,000 clones, with about four fifths observed a single time. Material: peripheral blood. This receptor was obtained from a woman over 75 with COVID-19, enrolled during active disease. The chain has TRBV5-1 and TRBJ1-6, with 9 bases lining up with TRBD1. CDR3 DNA: TGCGCCAGCAGGACCGGGACAGGGAGCTCCTATAATTCACCCCTCCACTTT. This gives the protein CASRTGTGSSYNSPLHF.